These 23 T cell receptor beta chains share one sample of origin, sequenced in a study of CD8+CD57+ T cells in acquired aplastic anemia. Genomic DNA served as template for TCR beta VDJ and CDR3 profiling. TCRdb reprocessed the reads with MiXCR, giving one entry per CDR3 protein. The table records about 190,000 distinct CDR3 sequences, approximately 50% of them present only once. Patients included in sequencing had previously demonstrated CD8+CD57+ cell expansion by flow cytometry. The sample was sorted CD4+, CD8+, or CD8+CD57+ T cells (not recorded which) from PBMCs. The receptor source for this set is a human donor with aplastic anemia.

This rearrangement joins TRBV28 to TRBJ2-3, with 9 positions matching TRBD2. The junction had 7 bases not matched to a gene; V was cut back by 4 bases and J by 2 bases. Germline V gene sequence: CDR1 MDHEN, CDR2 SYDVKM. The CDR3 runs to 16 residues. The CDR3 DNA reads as TGTGCCAGCAGTTCTCCTCTAGCGGGGCTCACAGATACGCAGTATTTT. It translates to CASSSPLAGLTDTQYF.

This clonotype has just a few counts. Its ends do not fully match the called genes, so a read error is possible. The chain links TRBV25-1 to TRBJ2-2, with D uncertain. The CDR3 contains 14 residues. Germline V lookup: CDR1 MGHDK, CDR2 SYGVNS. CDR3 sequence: CATSDYKATGELFF. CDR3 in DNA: TGTGCCACCAGTGATTACAAGGCTACCGGGGAGCTGTTTTTT.

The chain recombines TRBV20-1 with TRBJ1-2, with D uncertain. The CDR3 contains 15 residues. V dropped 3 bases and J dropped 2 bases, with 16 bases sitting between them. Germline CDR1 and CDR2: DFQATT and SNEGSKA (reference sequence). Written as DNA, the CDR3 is TGCAGTGCTAGGCAAGGTACAGCTACAAACTATGGCTACACCTTC. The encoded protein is CSARQGTATNYGYTF.

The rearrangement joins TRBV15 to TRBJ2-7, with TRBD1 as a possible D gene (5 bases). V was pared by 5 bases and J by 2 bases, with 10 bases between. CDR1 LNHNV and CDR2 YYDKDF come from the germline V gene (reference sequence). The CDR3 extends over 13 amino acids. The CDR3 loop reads CATSGWTPYEQYF. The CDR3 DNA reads TGTGCCACCAGCGGGTGGACACCCTACGAGCAGTACTTC.

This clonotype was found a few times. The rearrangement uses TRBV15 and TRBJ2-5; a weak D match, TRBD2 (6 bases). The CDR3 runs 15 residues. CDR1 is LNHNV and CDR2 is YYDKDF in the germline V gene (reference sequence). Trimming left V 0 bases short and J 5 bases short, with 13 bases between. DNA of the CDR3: TGTGCCACCAGCAGAGAAAGGGACTCGGGGGAGACCCAGTACTTC. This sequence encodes CATSRERDSGETQYF.

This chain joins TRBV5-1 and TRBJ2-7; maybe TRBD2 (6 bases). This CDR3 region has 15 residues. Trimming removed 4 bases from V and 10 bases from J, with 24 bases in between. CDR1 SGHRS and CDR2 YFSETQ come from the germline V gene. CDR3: CASSPEGRVLTEQYF. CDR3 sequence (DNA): TGCGCCAGCAGCCCGGAGGGCAGGGTGCTGACAGAACAGTACTTC.

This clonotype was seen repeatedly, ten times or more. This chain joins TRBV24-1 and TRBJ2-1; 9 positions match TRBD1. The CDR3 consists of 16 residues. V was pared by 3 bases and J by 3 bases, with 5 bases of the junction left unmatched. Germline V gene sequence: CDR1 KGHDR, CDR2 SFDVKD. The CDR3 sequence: CATSDPDRGVYNEQFF. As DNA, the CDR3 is TGTGCCACCAGTGATCCTGACAGGGGGGTCTACAATGAGCAGTTCTTC.

The CDR3 loop is CSARSPNTDTEAFF. The DNA of the CDR3 is TGCAGTGCTCGCTCTCCAAATACGGACACTGAAGCTTTCTTT. The chain joins TRBV20-1 to TRBJ1-1; D is uncertain. The CDR3 is made up of 14 amino acids. Germline V gives CDR1 DFQATT, CDR2 SNEGSKA (reference sequence). V lost 5 bases and J lost 3, with 16 bases in between.

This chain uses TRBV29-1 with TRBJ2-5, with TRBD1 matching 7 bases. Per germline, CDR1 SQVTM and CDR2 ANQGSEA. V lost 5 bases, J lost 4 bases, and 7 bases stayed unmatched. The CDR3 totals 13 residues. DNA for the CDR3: TGCAGCGTTAGAAGGGGGCGCGGAGAGACCCAGTACTTC. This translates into CSVRRGRGETQYF. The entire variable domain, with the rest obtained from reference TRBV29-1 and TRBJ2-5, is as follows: SAVISQKPSRDICQRGTSLTIQCQVDSQVTMMFWYRQQPGQSLTLIATANQGSEATYESGFVIDKFPISRPNLTFSTLTVSNMSPEDSSIYLCSVRRGRGETQYFGPGTRLLVL.

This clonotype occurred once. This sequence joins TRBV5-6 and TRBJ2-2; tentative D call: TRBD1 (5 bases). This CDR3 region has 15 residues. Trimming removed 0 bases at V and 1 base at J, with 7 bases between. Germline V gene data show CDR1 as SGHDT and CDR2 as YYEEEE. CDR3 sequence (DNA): TGTGCCAGCAGCTTGGGACAGCTGAACACCGGGGAGCTGTTTTTT. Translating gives CASSLGQLNTGELFF.

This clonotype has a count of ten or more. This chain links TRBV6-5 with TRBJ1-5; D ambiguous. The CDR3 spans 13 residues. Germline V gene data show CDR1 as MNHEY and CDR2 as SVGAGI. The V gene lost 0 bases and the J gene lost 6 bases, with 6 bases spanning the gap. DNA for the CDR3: TGTGCCAGCAGTTACTCCTCAGGTCAGCCCCAGCATTTT. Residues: CASSYSSGQPQHF.

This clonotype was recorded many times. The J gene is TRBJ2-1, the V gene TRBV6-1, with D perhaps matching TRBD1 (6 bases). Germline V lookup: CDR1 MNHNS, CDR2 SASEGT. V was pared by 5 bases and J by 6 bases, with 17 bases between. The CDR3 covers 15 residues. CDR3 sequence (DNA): TGTGCCAGCAGTAAACAGGGTGGCGTGGGCAATGAGCAGTTCTTC. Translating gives CASSKQGGVGNEQFF.

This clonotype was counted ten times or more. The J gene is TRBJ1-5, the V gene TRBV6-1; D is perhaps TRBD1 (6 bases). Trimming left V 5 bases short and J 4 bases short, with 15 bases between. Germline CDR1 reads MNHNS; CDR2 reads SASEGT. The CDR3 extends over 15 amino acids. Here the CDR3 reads CASSTRGLGNQPQHF. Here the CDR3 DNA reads TGTGCCAGCAGTACCAGGGGTTTGGGGAATCAGCCCCAGCATTTT.

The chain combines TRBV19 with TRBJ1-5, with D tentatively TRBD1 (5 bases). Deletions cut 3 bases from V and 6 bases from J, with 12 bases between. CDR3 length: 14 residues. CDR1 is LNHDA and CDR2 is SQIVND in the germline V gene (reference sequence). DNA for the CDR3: TGTGCCAGTAGTATTGGGCAGGGAGGTCAGCCCCAGCATTTT. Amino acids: CASSIGQGGQPQHF. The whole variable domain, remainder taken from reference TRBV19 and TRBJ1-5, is DGGITQSPKYLFRKEGQNVTLSCEQNLNHDAMYWYRQDPGQGLRLIYYSQIVNDFQKGDIAEGYSVSREKKESFPLTVTSAQKNPTAFYLCASSIGQGGQPQHFGDGTRLSIL.

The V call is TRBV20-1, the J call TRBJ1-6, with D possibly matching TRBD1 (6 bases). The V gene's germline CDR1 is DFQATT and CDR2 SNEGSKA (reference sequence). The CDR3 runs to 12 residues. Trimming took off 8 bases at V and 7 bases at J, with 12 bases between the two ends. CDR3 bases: TGCAGTTGGACAGCCCAAAATTCACCCCTCCACTTT. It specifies CSWTAQNSPLHF.

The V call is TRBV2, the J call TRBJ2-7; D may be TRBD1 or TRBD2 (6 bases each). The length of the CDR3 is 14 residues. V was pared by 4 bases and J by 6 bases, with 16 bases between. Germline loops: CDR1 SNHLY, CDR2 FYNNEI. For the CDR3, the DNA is TGTGCCAGCAGTGCCAGAACACAGGGAGGCGAGCAGTACTTC. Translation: CASSARTQGGEQYF.

CDR3 DNA sequence: TGTGCCATCAGTGAGTCGGGCTCCTACGAGCAGTACTTC. Translated: CAISESGSYEQYF. This chain links TRBV10-3 with TRBJ2-7; D is ambiguous. Germline V CDR1 and CDR2: ENHRY, SYGVKD. V lost 0 bases and J 0 bases, leaving 3 bases between the germline ends. This CDR3 comprises 13 residues.

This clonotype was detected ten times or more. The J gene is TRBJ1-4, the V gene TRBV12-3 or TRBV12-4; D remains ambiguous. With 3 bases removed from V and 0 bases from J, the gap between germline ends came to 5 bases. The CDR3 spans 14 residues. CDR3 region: CASSFPATNEKLFF. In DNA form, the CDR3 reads TGTGCCAGCAGTTTTCCCGCAACTAATGAAAAACTGTTTTTT.

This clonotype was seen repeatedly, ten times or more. The chain's CDR3 is CATSARTGGAGEQYF. The CDR3 nucleotides read TGTGCCACCAGTGCCCGGACAGGAGGGGCGGGAGAGCAGTACTTC. The V and J genes are TRBV24-1 and TRBJ2-7, with D tentatively TRBD1 (7 bases). Looked up from germline, CDR1 is KGHDR and CDR2 is SFDVKD. The CDR3 runs to 15 residues. V was clipped by 5 bases and J by 7 bases, with 20 bases between them.

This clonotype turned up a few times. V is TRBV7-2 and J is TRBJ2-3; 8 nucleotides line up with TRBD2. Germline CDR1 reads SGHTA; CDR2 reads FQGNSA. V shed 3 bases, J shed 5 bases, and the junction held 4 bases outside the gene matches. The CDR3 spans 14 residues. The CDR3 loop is CASSLRGAKDTQYF. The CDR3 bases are TGTGCCAGCAGCTTGCGGGGGGCGAAAGATACGCAGTATTTT. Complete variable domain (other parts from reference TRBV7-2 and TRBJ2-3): GAGVSQSPSNKVTEKGKDVELRCDPISGHTALYWYRQSLGQGLEFLIYFQGNSAPDKSGLPSDRFSAERTGGSVSTLTIQRTQQEDSAVYLCASSLRGAKDTQYFGPGTRLTVL.

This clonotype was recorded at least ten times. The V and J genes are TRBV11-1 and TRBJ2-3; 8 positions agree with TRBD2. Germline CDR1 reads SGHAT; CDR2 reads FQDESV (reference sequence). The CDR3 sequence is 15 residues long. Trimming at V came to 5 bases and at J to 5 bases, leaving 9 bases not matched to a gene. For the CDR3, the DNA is TGTGCCAGCAGCCTGAGCGGGAGATCCCTAGATACGCAGTATTTT. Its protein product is CASSLSGRSLDTQYF.

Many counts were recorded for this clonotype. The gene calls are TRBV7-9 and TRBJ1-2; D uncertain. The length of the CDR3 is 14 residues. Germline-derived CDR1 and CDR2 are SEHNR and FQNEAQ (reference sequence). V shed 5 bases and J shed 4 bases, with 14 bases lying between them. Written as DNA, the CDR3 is TGTGCCAGCAGCCAAACCCAGATGCTCTATGGCTACACCTTC. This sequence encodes CASSQTQMLYGYTF.

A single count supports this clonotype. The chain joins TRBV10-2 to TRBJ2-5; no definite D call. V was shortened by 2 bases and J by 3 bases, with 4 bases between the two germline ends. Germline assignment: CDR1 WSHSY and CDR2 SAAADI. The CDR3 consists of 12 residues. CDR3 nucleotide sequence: TGCGCCAGCAGTGAGCAGGAAGAGACCCAGTACTTC. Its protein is CASSEQEETQYF.